This T cell receptor (beta chain) was sequenced in a study of siplizumab effects on memory and regulatory T cells. CDR1 and CDR2 from the germline V gene are SGHTA and FQGNSA. The CDR3 runs 17 residues. With 4 bases removed from V and 4 bases from J, the gap between germline ends came to 21 bases. Approximately 100,000 TCR templates per sample were assayed. Profiled with immunoSEQ multiplex PCR; TCRdb holds only in-frame clones, not every one. Of around 100,000 clones listed, 92% were seen once; the top ten hold more than 10%. General study points: Proliferating Tregs' suppressive function in siplizumab cultures went unconfirmed.

Note on this clone: Antigen specificity is unknown.

The chain employs TRBV7-2 and TRBJ2-3, with a possible D match to TRBD1 (5 bases). The TCR was taken from a human donor in good health. The sequenced material came from non-Treg CD4+ T cells sorted from blood. The CDR3 reads CASSYPFRTGHADTQYF. For the CDR3, the DNA is TGTGCCAGCAGCTACCCCTTTCGCACAGGACACGCAGATACGCAGTATTTT.